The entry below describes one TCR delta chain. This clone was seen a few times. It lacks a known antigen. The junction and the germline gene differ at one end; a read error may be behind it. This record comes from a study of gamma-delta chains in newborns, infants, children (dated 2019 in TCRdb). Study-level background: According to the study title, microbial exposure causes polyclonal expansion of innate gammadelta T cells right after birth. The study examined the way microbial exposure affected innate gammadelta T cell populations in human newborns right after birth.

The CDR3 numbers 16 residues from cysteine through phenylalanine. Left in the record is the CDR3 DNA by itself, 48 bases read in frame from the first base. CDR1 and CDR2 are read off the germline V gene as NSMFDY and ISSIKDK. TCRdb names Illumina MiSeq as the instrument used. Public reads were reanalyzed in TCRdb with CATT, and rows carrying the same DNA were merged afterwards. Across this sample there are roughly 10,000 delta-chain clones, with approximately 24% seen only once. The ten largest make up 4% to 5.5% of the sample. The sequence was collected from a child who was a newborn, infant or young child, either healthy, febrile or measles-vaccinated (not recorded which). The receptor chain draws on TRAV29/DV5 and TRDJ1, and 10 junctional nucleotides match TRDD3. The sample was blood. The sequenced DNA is TGTGCAACAAGCGGCTTACTGGGGGATGACACCGATAAACTCATCTTT. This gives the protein CATSGLLGDDTDKLIF.